These 7 T cell receptor beta chains were all obtained from the same sample, sequenced in a study of cytomegalovirus exposure and HLA in healthy donors. Vbeta (60) and Jbeta (13) primers were used in the PCR. Using immunoSEQ multiplex PCR, the repertoire was profiled, and TCRdb retains in-frame clones only, with some absent. Among approximately 160,000 clones listed, roughly 65% were seen once. The source material was PBMCs. The source of these receptors is a woman between 18 and 30 years old in good health and CMV-seropositive.

The V and J genes are TRBV4-2 and TRBJ1-1, with D tentatively TRBD1 (5 bases). The CDR3 loop spans 16 amino acids. Germline loops: CDR1 LGHNA, CDR2 YNFKEQ. Trimming took 2 bases from V and 4 from J, leaving 17 bases between them. The CDR3 bases are TGTGCCAGCAGCCAAACCCCAGATGGGGGGGGCACTGAAGCTTTCTTT. Protein: CASSQTPDGGGTEAFF.

The chain recombines TRBV5-6 with TRBJ1-5; possible D gene TRBD1, 5 bases. There are 15 residues in the CDR3. CDR1 SGHDT and CDR2 YYEEEE come from the germline V gene. V was shortened by 4 bases and J by 5 bases, with 16 bases between the two germline ends. CDR3 in amino acids: CASSTIRGEHQPQHF. CDR3 in DNA: TGTGCCAGCAGCACGATACGGGGGGAGCATCAGCCCCAGCATTTT.

The CDR3 loop is CASRTGYASYEQYF. For the CDR3, the DNA is TGTGCCAGCAGGACAGGGTATGCCTCCTACGAGCAGTACTTC. This chain joins TRBV6-5 and TRBJ2-7, with TRBD1 matching 7 bases. The CDR3 is 14 amino acids. The V segment lost 6 bases and the J segment 0 bases; nucleotides outside the gene matches: 5. From germline, CDR1 is MNHEY and CDR2 SVGAGI.

This clone was counted a few times. The V and J genes are TRBV30 and TRBJ1-3; tentative D call: TRBD1 (5 bases). The CDR3 has 13 amino acids. V lost 1 base, J lost 8 bases, and 12 bases lay in between. Germline lookup yields CDR1 GTSNPN and CDR2 SVGIG (reference sequence). In nucleotides, the CDR3 is TGTGCCTGGAGTGGGGGCTCCGGAGACACCATATATTTT. Translating it yields CAWSGGSGDTIYF.

The genes are TRBV7-3 and TRBJ1-1; D remains ambiguous. The CDR3 spans 13 residues. The V gene's germline CDR1 is SGHTA and CDR2 FQGTGA. With 6 bases removed from V and 10 bases from J, the gap between germline ends came to 18 bases. Written as DNA, the CDR3 is TGTGCCAGCAGAAGTAGCCCCGGTAGTGGAGCTTTCTTT. Its protein product is CASRSSPGSGAFF.

The chain links TRBV7-3 to TRBJ1-1; 8 bases are a match to TRBD1. Trimming removed 5 bases from V and 4 bases from J; junction bases left unmatched: 12. The germline V gene has CDR1 SGHTA and CDR2 FQGTGA. The CDR3 consists of 16 residues. CDR3 amino acids: CASSVGQALASTEAFF. The DNA for the CDR3 is TGTGCCAGCAGCGTGGGACAGGCTTTGGCAAGCACTGAAGCTTTCTTT.

This clone showed up just a few times. The gene calls are TRBV13 and TRBJ2-7, with 8 bases that match TRBD1. This CDR3 has 14 amino acids. The V and J ends lost 2 bases and 5 bases, in that order; junction bases with no gene match: 5. CDR1 and CDR2 from the germline V gene are PRHDT and FYEKMQ (reference sequence). The CDR3 loop is CASSLRTGLNEQYF. DNA for the CDR3: TGTGCCAGCAGCTTACGGACAGGGCTGAACGAGCAGTACTTC. The complete variable domain, with remaining parts taken from reference TRBV13 and TRBJ2-7, reads AAGVIQSPRHLIKEKRETATLKCYPIPRHDTVYWYQQGPGQDPQFLISFYEKMQSDKGSIPDRFSAQQFSDYHSELNMSSLELGDSALYFCASSLRTGLNEQYFGPGTRLTVT.